This T cell receptor (beta chain) was recorded in a study of T cell repertoires in cytomegalovirus infection (dated by TCRdb to about 2019). Background for the entire study: Donor HLA type was relevant to the analysis, as public TCR beta signatures indicated carriage of CMV infection together with the matching HLA type. Overall results and qualifications from the work: Carriers of CMV infection plus the relevant HLA type were discriminated by the cumulative frequency of public TCR beta family members in the study cohort and in an independent roughly 320-donor cohort. The ex vivo response was dominated by HLA-C-restricted CMV-specific TCR beta clonotypes, and the single most frequent clonotype in two of eight donors was supplied by these HLA-C-restricted clonotypes.

Sequencing relied on an Illumina HiSeq 1500. TCRdb reprocessed the public reads (quality trimming at Q25 with fastp, clone calling with MiXCR) and kept in-frame beta chains. Here each entry gathers all rows of one CDR3 protein and keeps the most common genes and DNA. This sample holds 80,000 to 130,000 distinct CDR3 sequences; around a quarter were observed only once. The ten largest clones represent around 40% of the sample. In the germline V gene, CDR1 corresponds to MNHEY and CDR2 to SVGEGT. V sheds 2 bases and J sheds 3 bases, leaving 17 bases between their ends. The CDR3 holds 17 amino acids from the cysteine to the phenylalanine. Of the read, only the CDR3 DNA is kept; its 51 bases are in frame from base 1. This clonotype was counted between two and nine times. Its antigen remains undetermined. No base qualities exist here, and no much larger clone lies one base off it.

The sample comprised CD8+ T cells from PBMCs. Recombination connected TRBV6-2 or TRBV6-3 to TRBJ1-5; the D gene cannot be resolved reliably. The clonotype comes from a human donor in good health (CMV status not recorded). Some clones in this sample may be carry-over from other donors' samples. The DNA is as follows: TGTGCCAGCAGTTACATTGTTGCGAGCCGAAACAATCAGCCCCAGCATTTT. Translated, this gives CASSYIVASRNNQPQHF.